The 27 T cell receptor beta chains presented below share a single source sample, sequenced in a study of blood T cell repertoires in COVID-19. Assay: immunoSEQ multiplex PCR; the TCRdb copy retains only in-frame clones and omits some. The table records about 99,000 clones, roughly 84% of them present only once. Sequenced: peripheral blood. The receptors here all came from a man aged 65 to 79 with active or convalescent COVID-19.

This clone occurred a few times. This rearrangement joins TRBV7-6 to TRBJ2-7; TRBD2 might be the D (5 bases). The CDR3 is 13 amino acids. Per germline, CDR1 SGHVS and CDR2 FNYEAQ. Between the trimmed V and J ends, which lost 5 bases and 2 bases, there was a span of 10 bases. Written as DNA, the CDR3 is TGTGCCAGCAGCGCTCCGGGGACCTACGAGCAGTACTTC. Its translation is CASSAPGTYEQYF.

V usage is TRBV2 and J usage is TRBJ1-3; TRBD1 matches at 8 bases. CDR1 and CDR2 from the germline V gene are SNHLY and FYNNEI. This CDR3 contains 14 residues. Unmatched junction bases numbered 7, after V lost 8 bases and J lost 4 bases. DNA of the CDR3: TGTGCCAGCGGGGGACAGGTAGCCGGAAACACCATATATTTT. It encodes CASGGQVAGNTIYF.

The chain links TRBV18 to TRBJ2-3, with D possibly being TRBD1 (5 bases). Germline V gene data show CDR1 as KGHSH and CDR2 as LQKENI. CDR3 length: 13 amino acids. With 1 base removed from V and 5 bases from J, the gap between germline ends came to 7 bases. The CDR3 DNA is TGTGCCAGCTCACCACAGGGGCGAGATACGCAGTATTTT. This codes for CASSPQGRDTQYF.

V and J are TRBV5-1 and TRBJ2-3, with 10 bases that match TRBD2. Germline CDR1 and CDR2: SGHRS and YFSETQ. This CDR3 is 19 amino acids long. The trim removed 0 bases at V and 0 bases at J, leaving 10 bases unmatched. CDR3 sequence (DNA): TGCGCCAGCAGCTTGGGGCGGACTAGCGGACCAACTAGCACAGATACGCAGTATTTT. Amino acid sequence: CASSLGRTSGPTSTDTQYF.

The chain carries TRBV7-2 and TRBJ2-3; 11 bases map to TRBD2. The CDR3 extends over 19 amino acids. Germline CDR1 and CDR2: SGHTA and FQGNSA. J gave up 2 bases and V 5 bases, and 15 bases lay outside the gene matches. The CDR3 region has the DNA TGTGCCAGCAGCCAAAATCCTGACAGTAGCGGGAGGGTCACAGATACGCAGTATTTT. Translating gives CASSQNPDSSGRVTDTQYF.

The CDR3 DNA is TGTGCCAGCAGCCCTAGGCCCGACCCCTACAATGAGCAGTTCTTC. It translates to CASSPRPDPYNEQFF. This sequence joins TRBV9 and TRBJ2-1, with D hard to call. This CDR3 contains 15 residues. V lost 4 bases and J lost 2, with 13 bases in between. Germline V gene data show CDR1 as SGDLS and CDR2 as YYNGEE.

The chain employs TRBV5-1 and TRBJ2-7; maybe TRBD1 (6 bases). CDR3 length: 14 residues. The V end lost 4 bases, the J end lost 0 bases, and 11 bases lay between the germline ends. The germline gives CDR1 SGHRS, CDR2 YFSETQ. CDR3 sequence reads: CASSALGGSYEQYF. DNA of the CDR3: TGCGCCAGCAGCGCCTTAGGGGGCTCCTACGAGCAGTACTTC.

The chain carries TRBV10-3 and TRBJ1-5, with 7 positions matching TRBD1. Germline trimming cut 3 bases from V and 1 base from J; bases unmatched to any gene: 6. Looked up from germline, CDR1 is ENHRY and CDR2 is SYGVKD. This CDR3 comprises 16 residues. The CDR3 sequence is CAISERAGGSNQPQHF. CDR3 nucleotides: TGTGCCATCAGTGAAAGGGCAGGGGGAAGCAATCAGCCCCAGCATTTT.

V is TRBV19 and J is TRBJ1-5, with TRBD1 as a possible D gene (5 bases). Per the germline V gene, CDR1 is LNHDA and CDR2 is SQIVND (reference sequence). The CDR3 sequence is 16 residues long. V was cut by 5 bases and J by 7 bases, with 21 bases left in between. The CDR3, as DNA: TGTGCCAGTAGTTCAATCTCCGGGGGGTTGGGACAGCCCCAGCATTTT. It yields the protein CASSSISGGLGQPQHF.

The gene calls are TRBV27 and TRBJ1-2, with 8 nucleotides matching TRBD1. V shed 5 bases, J shed 2 bases, and the junction held 4 bases outside the gene matches. The CDR3 is 14 residues long. In germline, CDR1 is MNHEY, CDR2 SMNVEV (reference sequence). The CDR3 spells CASSPDRANYGYTF. CDR3 in DNA: TGTGCCAGCAGTCCGGACAGGGCCAACTATGGCTACACCTTC.

This chain joins TRBV19 and TRBJ1-2; 7 nucleotides line up with TRBD1. V lost 6 bases and J lost 4; bases outside the gene matches: 8. From germline, CDR1 is LNHDA and CDR2 SQIVND (reference sequence). This CDR3 comprises 14 residues. CDR3 sequence reads: CASRKPGQLYGYTF. The CDR3, as DNA: TGTGCCAGTAGGAAACCGGGACAGCTCTATGGCTACACCTTC.

The rearrangement joins TRBV5-8 to TRBJ1-5, with 8 bases lining up with TRBD1. Germline V gene data show CDR1 as SGHTS and CDR2 as YDEGEE. The CDR3 is 18 residues long. Trimming took 2 bases from V and 0 from J; bases not matched to a gene: 10. The CDR3 nucleotides read TGTGCCAGCAGCTTTAACAGGGGGATCGGCTATAGCAATCAGCCCCAGCATTTT. This sequence encodes CASSFNRGIGYSNQPQHF.

The chain carries TRBV30 and TRBJ2-1, with 9 bases fitting TRBD1. This CDR3 spans 14 amino acids. Germline CDR1 reads GTSNPN; CDR2 reads SVGIG (reference sequence). Germline trimming cut 1 base from V and 5 bases from J; bases unmatched to any gene: 3. CDR3 residues: CAWSAGTGHNEQFF. The CDR3 bases are TGTGCCTGGAGTGCCGGGACAGGGCACAATGAGCAGTTCTTC.

V usage is TRBV30 and J usage is TRBJ1-3; D possibly corresponds to TRBD1 (6 bases). V lost 7 bases, J lost 1 base, and 14 bases lay in between. This CDR3 is built from 14 residues. CDR1 is GTSNPN, CDR2 SVGIG, per germline (reference sequence). CDR3 in DNA: TGTGCCTACTACAGGGAAAGATCTGGAAACACCATATATTTT. Amino acid sequence: CAYYRERSGNTIYF.

The J gene is TRBJ1-4, the V gene TRBV25-1; 9 bases map to TRBD1. Germline V gives CDR1 MGHDK, CDR2 SYGVNS. CDR3 length: 13 residues. V was pared by 6 bases and J by 8 bases, with 4 bases of the junction left unmatched. CDR3 sequence reads: CASRDRGGEKLFF. In nucleotides, the CDR3 is TGTGCCAGCAGGGACAGGGGAGGCGAAAAACTGTTTTTT.

This clone appeared a single time. The J gene is TRBJ2-1, the V gene TRBV29-1; D is unclear. The CDR3 has 10 amino acids. The V gene's germline CDR1 is SQVTM and CDR2 ANQGSEA. The V gene lost 5 bases and the J gene lost 5 bases, with 4 bases spanning the gap. CDR3 sequence: CSVRDNEQFF. The CDR3 DNA sequence: TGCAGCGTTCGAGACAATGAGCAGTTCTTC.

Notes on this clone: No conserved phenylalanine or tryptophan ends this CDR3, so it is likely a read error. V is TRBV29-1 and J is TRBJ1-1; D not certain. Germline-derived CDR1 and CDR2 are SQVTM and ANQGSEA. Trimming shortened V by 7 bases and J by 1 base, and 13 bases separated the two germline ends. CDR3 length: 13 amino acids. CDR3 sequence reads: CSATDRGNTEAFS. The DNA for the CDR3 is TGCAGCGCCACGGACCGCGGGAACACTGAAGCTTTCTCT.

The chain uses TRBV7-2 and TRBJ1-2; tentative D call: TRBD1 (5 bases). CDR3 length: 13 amino acids. Trimming removed 1 base at V and 5 bases at J, with 8 bases between. From germline, CDR1 is SGHTA and CDR2 FQGNSA. The CDR3 sequence is CASSLDRGYGYTF. The CDR3 DNA reads as TGTGCCAGCAGCTTAGACCGGGGGTATGGCTACACCTTC.

The CDR3 here is CASSQVTGQGYSPLHF. The CDR3 DNA reads TGCGCCAGCAGCCAAGTAACCGGACAGGGTTATTCACCCCTCCACTTT. The J gene is TRBJ1-6, the V gene TRBV4-1, with 8 bases fitting TRBD1. The CDR3 has 16 residues. Per the germline V gene, CDR1 is MGHRA and CDR2 is YSYEKL. V was pared by 1 base and J by 8 bases, with 7 bases of the junction left unmatched.

Here the CDR3 DNA reads TGTGCCAGCAGCCAAGTGTATTCAGGGCTAAACACTGAAGCTTTCTTT. This sequence encodes CASSQVYSGLNTEAFF. The chain employs TRBV4-2 and TRBJ1-1, with D possibly being TRBD1 (5 bases). CDR1 and CDR2 from the germline V gene are LGHNA and YNFKEQ. Between the trimmed V and J ends, which lost 1 base and 2 bases, there was a span of 14 bases. There are 16 residues in the CDR3.

The chain uses TRBV4-3 and TRBJ2-2, with TRBD2 matching over 7 bases. The length of the CDR3 is 14 residues. Looked up from germline, CDR1 is LGHNA and CDR2 is YSLEER. V gave up 3 bases and J gave up 4 bases; unmatched junction bases: 2. Here the CDR3 reads CASSQGGSTGELFF. CDR3 coding DNA: TGCGCCAGCAGCCAGGGGGGGTCCACCGGGGAGCTGTTTTTT.

The rearrangement joins TRBV3-1 (or the pseudogene TRBV3-2) to TRBJ1-5, with TRBD1 identical over 7 bases. Trimming cost V 2 bases and J 2 bases; bases outside gene matches: 3. Germline CDR1 LGHDT, CDR2 YNNKEL (reference sequence). The CDR3 contains 15 residues. The CDR3: CASSQLTGGNQPQHF. The DNA of the CDR3 is TGTGCCAGCAGCCAACTCACAGGGGGCAATCAGCCCCAGCATTTT.

The chain links TRBV6-5 to TRBJ2-1, with TRBD1 as a possible D gene (5 bases). V shed 7 bases and J shed 2 bases, with 9 bases lying between them. The CDR3 is 13 amino acids. Germline values: CDR1 MNHEY, CDR2 SVGAGI. CDR3 loop: CASTRDTYNEQFF. The CDR3 bases are TGTGCCAGCACCAGGGATACCTACAATGAGCAGTTCTTC.

This clone was found a few times. J is TRBJ2-7 and V is TRBV4-3; D gene ambiguous. CDR3 length: 15 residues. CDR1 and CDR2 from the germline V gene are LGHNA and YSLEER. V lost 4 bases and J lost 0, with 13 bases in between. DNA of the CDR3: TGCGCCAGCAGCCCACAAGTTTTGTCCTCCTACGAGCAGTACTTC. This translates into CASSPQVLSSYEQYF.

V usage is TRBV18 and J usage is TRBJ1-4, with TRBD1 matching 8 bases. With 5 bases clipped from V and 8 bases from J, the junction kept 7 bases outside the gene matches. Germline V lookup: CDR1 KGHSH, CDR2 LQKENI. This CDR3 is built from 14 residues. DNA of the CDR3: TGTGCCAGCTCAAAGGAAACAGGGGGAGAAAAACTGTTTTTT. This gives the protein CASSKETGGEKLFF.

The chain recombines TRBV11-3 with TRBJ2-2; D remains ambiguous. V was cut by 5 bases and J by 2 bases, with 3 bases left in between. CDR1 SGHNT and CDR2 YENEEA come from the germline V gene. The CDR3 runs to 12 residues. The CDR3 protein is CASSPNTGELFF. The DNA for the CDR3 is TGTGCCAGCAGCCCTAACACCGGGGAGCTGTTTTTT. Full variable domain (remainder filled in from reference TRBV11-3 and TRBJ2-2): EAGVVQSPRYKIIEKKQPVAFWCNPISGHNTLYWYLQNLGQGPELLIRYENEEAVDDSQLPKDRFSAERLKGVDSTLKIQPAELGDSAVYLCASSPNTGELFFGEGSRLTVL.

This clone appeared once. The chain has TRBV4-2 and TRBJ2-7, with no clear D. CDR3 length: 12 residues. The germline gives CDR1 LGHNA, CDR2 YNFKEQ. The V and J ends lost 2 bases and 4 bases respectively, with 6 bases between them. CDR3 DNA sequence: TGTGCCAGCAGCCAACTAGGATACGAGCAGTACTTC. It specifies CASSQLGYEQYF.